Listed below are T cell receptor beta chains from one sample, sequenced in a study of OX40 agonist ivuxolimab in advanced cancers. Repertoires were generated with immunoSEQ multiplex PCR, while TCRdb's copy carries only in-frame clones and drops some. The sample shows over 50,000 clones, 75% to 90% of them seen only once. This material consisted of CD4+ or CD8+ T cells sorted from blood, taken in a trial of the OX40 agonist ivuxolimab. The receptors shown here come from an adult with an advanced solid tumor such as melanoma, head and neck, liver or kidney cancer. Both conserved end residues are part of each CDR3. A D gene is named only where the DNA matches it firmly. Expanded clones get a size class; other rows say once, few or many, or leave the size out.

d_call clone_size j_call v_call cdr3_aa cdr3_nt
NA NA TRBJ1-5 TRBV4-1 CASSQRTVTEPQHF TGCGCCAGCAGCCAAAGGACGGTAACAGAGCCCCAGCATTTT
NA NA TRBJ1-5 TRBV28 CASSRDRFNQPQHF TGTGCCAGCAGCAGGGACCGATTCAATCAGCCCCAGCATTTT
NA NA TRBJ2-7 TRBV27 CASSLVGSEQYF TGTGCCAGCAGTTTAGTGGGGAGCGAGCAGTACTTC
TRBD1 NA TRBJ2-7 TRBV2 CASSGGGIDYEQYF TGTGCCAGCAGTGGAGGGGGCATCGACTACGAGCAGTACTTC
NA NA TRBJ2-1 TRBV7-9 CASSPSGGGLYNEQFF TGTGCCAGCAGCCCAAGTGGTGGGGGTCTCTACAATGAGCAGTTCTTC
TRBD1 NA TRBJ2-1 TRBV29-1 CSVGLTGAGDEQFF TGCAGCGTGGGCCTAACAGGGGCGGGCGATGAGCAGTTCTTC
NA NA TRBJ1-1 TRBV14 CASSRGGTEAFF TGTGCCAGCAGCCGGGGGGGGACTGAAGCTTTCTTT
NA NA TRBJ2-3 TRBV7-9 CASSSDVEWDTQYF TGTGCCAGCAGCTCGGACGTGGAATGGGATACGCAGTATTTT
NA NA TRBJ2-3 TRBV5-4 CASSLAGRAPTDTQYF TGTGCCAGCAGCTTGGCCGGGAGAGCGCCCACAGATACGCAGTATTTT
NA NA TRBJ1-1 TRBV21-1 CASSKDLGGIGTEAFF TGTGCCAGCAGCAAGGATTTGGGGGGCATCGGCACTGAAGCTTTCTTT
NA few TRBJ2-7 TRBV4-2 CASSLGAGVADEQYF TGTGCCAGCAGCCTGGGGGCGGGAGTGGCCGACGAGCAGTACTTC
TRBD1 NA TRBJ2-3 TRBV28 CASSFPTNGQEVDTQYF TGTGCCAGCAGTTTCCCTACCAATGGACAGGAGGTAGATACGCAGTATTTT
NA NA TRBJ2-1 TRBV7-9 CASSLVSADEQFF TGTGCCAGCAGCTTAGTTAGCGCCGATGAGCAGTTCTTC
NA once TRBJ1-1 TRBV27 CASRPTPRDTEAFF TGTGCCAGCAGGCCGACCCCGCGGGACACTGAAGCTTTCTTT
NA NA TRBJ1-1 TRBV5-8 CASSVYEAFF TGTGCCAGCAGCGTATATGAAGCTTTCTTT
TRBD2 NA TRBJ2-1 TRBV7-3 CASSLSGSLDEQFF TGTGCCAGCAGCTTAAGCGGGAGTTTGGATGAGCAGTTCTTC
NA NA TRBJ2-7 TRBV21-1 CASSKNEGPGDEQYF TGTGCCAGCAGCAAAAATGAGGGGCCTGGAGACGAGCAGTACTTC
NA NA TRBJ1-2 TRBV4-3 CASSQDYNLFPDGYTF TGCGCCAGCAGCCAAGATTATAACCTTTTCCCCGATGGCTACACCTTC
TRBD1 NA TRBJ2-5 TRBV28 CASLGDRLGQETQYF TGTGCCAGCCTAGGGGACAGGCTGGGCCAAGAGACCCAGTACTTC
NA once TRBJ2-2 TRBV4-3 CASSPFLGGGRAGELFF TGCGCCAGCAGCCCTTTCCTGGGCGGGGGCCGCGCCGGGGAGCTGTTTTTT